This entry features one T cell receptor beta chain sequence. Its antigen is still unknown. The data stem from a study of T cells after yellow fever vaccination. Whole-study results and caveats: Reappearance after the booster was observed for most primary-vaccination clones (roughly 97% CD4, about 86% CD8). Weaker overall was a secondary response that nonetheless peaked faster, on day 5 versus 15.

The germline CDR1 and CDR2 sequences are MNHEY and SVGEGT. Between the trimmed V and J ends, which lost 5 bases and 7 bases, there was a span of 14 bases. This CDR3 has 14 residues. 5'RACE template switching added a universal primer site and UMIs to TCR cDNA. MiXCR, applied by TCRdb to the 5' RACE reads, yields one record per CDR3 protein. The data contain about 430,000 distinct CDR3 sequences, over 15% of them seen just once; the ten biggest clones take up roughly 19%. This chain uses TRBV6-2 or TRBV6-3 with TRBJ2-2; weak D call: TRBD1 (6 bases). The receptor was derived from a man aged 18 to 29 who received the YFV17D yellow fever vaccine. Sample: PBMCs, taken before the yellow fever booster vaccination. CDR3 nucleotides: TGTGCCAGCAGTCGGACAGATTATGGCGGGGAGCTGTTTTTT. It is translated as CASSRTDYGGELFF.